Below, 4 T cell receptor beta chains from the same sample are listed, as sequenced in a study of neoadjuvant nivolumab and ipilimumab in lung cancer. Assay: immunoSEQ multiplex PCR; the TCRdb copy retains only in-frame clones and omits some. The table records 15,000 to 20,000 clones, approximately 87% of them present only once. The sample was peripheral blood, taken before neoadjuvant nivolumab, alone or with ipilimumab. The receptors come from an adult with non-small cell lung cancer.

Turning to this clone: At one end the junction does not follow the germline gene, possibly because of a read error. V is TRBV4-1 and J is TRBJ1-2; D is uncertain. There are 14 residues in the CDR3. Germline assignment: CDR1 MGHRA and CDR2 YSYEKL. This CDR3 reads CASSQEARDYGYTF. The CDR3 DNA follows: TGCGCCAGCAGTCAAGAAGCGAGGGACTATGGCTACACCTTC.

The V call is TRBV18, the J call TRBJ1-1, with TRBD1 as a possible D gene (5 bases). This CDR3 spans 15 amino acids. V gave up 0 bases and J gave up 0 bases, with 8 bases separating them. Germline V gene sequence: CDR1 KGHSH, CDR2 LQKENI. In DNA form, the CDR3 reads TGTGCCAGCTCACCACCCGGGGGGTTGAACACTGAAGCTTTCTTT. Protein: CASSPPGGLNTEAFF.

V is TRBV4-2 and J is TRBJ1-1; D uncertain. Germline CDR1 and CDR2: LGHNA and YNFKEQ. The length of the CDR3 is 13 residues. Trimming stripped 2 bases from V and 0 bases from J, with 4 bases between. CDR3 amino acids: CASSQHMNTEAFF. In DNA form, the CDR3 reads TGTGCCAGCAGCCAACATATGAACACTGAAGCTTTCTTT.

The chain carries TRBV18 and TRBJ1-4; D perhaps matches TRBD1 (6 bases). Germline V lookup: CDR1 KGHSH, CDR2 LQKENI. The CDR3 loop spans 13 amino acids. Trimming removed 6 bases at V and 5 bases at J, with 10 bases between. CDR3 region: CASSGQKNEKLFF. The DNA of the CDR3 is TGTGCCAGCTCCGGACAGAAGAATGAAAAACTGTTTTTT.